The rows below give T cell receptor beta chains drawn from one sample of a study of blood T cell repertoires in COVID-19. Method: immunoSEQ multiplex PCR; TCRdb's copy keeps in-frame clones and lacks some. The data show approximately 220,000 clones, 80% to 90% seen once. Specimen: PBMCs or T cells enriched from blood (not recorded which). The source of these receptors is a woman under 40 with acute COVID-19. Each CDR3 is given with its conserved first and last residue. Each record gives: clone size, D gene, J gene, V gene, CDR3 protein, CDR3 DNA. D genes are given only for firm matches. Clone sizes are given selectively: once, few, many, or a class where the clone is expanded.

. | . | TRBJ1-5 | TRBV12-3/TRBV12-4 | CASSGQGWQPQHF | TGTGCCAGCAGTGGGCAAGGTTGGCAGCCCCAGCATTTT
. | TRBD1 | TRBJ1-2 | TRBV27 | CASSLGQGVYGYTF | TGTGCCAGCAGTCTAGGACAGGGTGTCTATGGCTACACCTTC
. | TRBD1 | TRBJ2-1 | TRBV12-3/TRBV12-4 | CASRDSSYNEQFF | TGTGCCTCCCGGGACAGCTCCTACAATGAGCAGTTCTTC
. | . | TRBJ1-1 | TRBV4-1 | CASSQAGTTEAFF | TGCGCCAGCAGCCAAGCCGGGACAACTGAAGCTTTCTTT
few | . | TRBJ1-1 | TRBV25-1 | CASSGGFPSAFF | TGTGCCAGCAGTGGCGGATTTCCCAGCGCTTTCTTT
. | . | TRBJ2-3 | TRBV27 | CASSLLAGAPDTQYF | TGTGCCAGCAGTTTATTGGCAGGGGCCCCAGATACGCAGTATTTT
. | . | TRBJ1-1 | TRBV11-3 | CASSLSQFTEAFF | TGTGCCAGCAGCTTGTCTCAGTTCACTGAAGCTTTCTTT
. | TRBD1 | TRBJ1-2 | TRBV5-6 | CASSLGQGPYGYTF | TGTGCCAGCAGCTTGGGACAGGGACCATATGGCTACACCTTC
. | TRBD1 | TRBJ1-1 | TRBV12-3/TRBV12-4 | CASGQGNTEAFF | TGTGCCAGCGGACAGGGGAACACTGAAGCTTTCTTT
. | TRBD1 | TRBJ2-5 | TRBV19 | CASRVTGGTQETQYF | TGTGCCAGTAGGGTAACAGGGGGGACGCAAGAGACCCAGTACTTC
. | TRBD2 | TRBJ2-3 | TRBV7-2 | CASSFHGGGTDTQYF | TGTGCCAGCAGTTTTCACGGGGGGGGCACAGATACGCAGTATTTT
. | TRBD2 | TRBJ2-7 | TRBV6-5 | CASGPRAGATYEQYF | TGTGCCAGCGGTCCCCGAGCGGGGGCCACCTACGAGCAGTACTTC
. | TRBD1 | TRBJ1-1 | TRBV19 | CASSIMGQAITEAFF | TGTGCCAGTAGTATAATGGGACAGGCGATCACTGAAGCTTTCTTT
. | . | TRBJ2-1 | TRBV12-3/TRBV12-4 | CASSSPLYNEQFF | TGTGCCAGCAGTTCCCCTTTGTACAATGAGCAGTTCTTC
once | . | TRBJ2-3 | TRBV5-1 | CASSLKGATDTQYF | TGCGCCAGCAGCCTGAAAGGGGCAACAGATACGCAGTATTTT
. | TRBD1 | TRBJ1-5 | TRBV6-2/TRBV6-3 | CASSYGTGSYQPQHF | TGTGCCAGCAGTTACGGGACAGGGTCATATCAGCCCCAGCATTTT
. | TRBD1 | TRBJ2-3 | TRBV9 | CASSVAPGGRTDTQYF | TGTGCCAGCAGCGTAGCTCCAGGGGGCCGGACAGATACGCAGTATTTT
. | TRBD1 | TRBJ2-7 | TRBV7-2 | CASSLGGQEYYEQYF | TGTGCCAGCAGCTTAGGGGGACAGGAGTACTACGAGCAGTACTTC
. | . | TRBJ1-5 | TRBV4-2 | CASSQDARGYSNQPQHF | TGTGCCAGCAGCCAAGATGCTAGGGGCTATAGCAATCAGCCCCAGCATTTT
. | . | TRBJ1-2 | TRBV3-1/TRBV3-2 | CASSLRLRGGYTF | TGTGCCAGCAGCCTTCGCCTAAGAGGTGGCTACACCTTC
once | . | TRBJ1-1 | TRBV6-2/TRBV6-3 | CASSNSGRLYMNTEAFF | TGTGCCAGCAGTAATTCAGGGCGACTGTATATGAACACTGAAGCTTTCTTT
many | . | TRBJ2-1 | TRBV2 | CASTNETVSYNEQFF | TGTGCCAGCACAAATGAAACAGTGTCCTACAATGAGCAGTTCTTC
. | . | TRBJ1-1 | TRBV12-3/TRBV12-4 | CASSLNREEAFF | TGTGCCAGCAGTTTAAATCGAGAAGAAGCTTTCTTT
. | TRBD2 | TRBJ2-6 | TRBV11-2 | CASSTYWRGSSSGANVLTF | TGTGCCAGCAGCACTTATTGGCGGGGGTCCTCCTCTGGGGCCAACGTCCTGACTTTC
. | . | TRBJ2-3 | TRBV27 | CASSLRLAGVTDTQYF | TGTGCCAGCAGTTTAAGACTCGCAGGGGTGACAGATACGCAGTATTTT
. | . | TRBJ2-7 | TRBV12-5 | CASGTYREGYEQYF | TGTGCTAGTGGGACCTACAGGGAAGGCTACGAGCAGTACTTC
. | . | TRBJ1-3 | TRBV6-5 | CASSYSGQTGNTIYF | TGTGCCAGCAGTTACTCTGGCCAGACTGGAAACACCATATATTTT
. | . | TRBJ1-2 | TRBV19 | CASSIGQISYGYTF | TGTGCCAGTAGTATCGGACAGATAAGCTATGGCTACACCTTC
. | . | TRBJ1-2 | TRBV12-3/TRBV12-4 | CASSLTGVYTF | TGTGCCAGCAGCCTCACAGGTGTATACACCTTC
few | . | TRBJ1-1 | TRBV6-1 | CASSQGRPGSGTEAFF | TGTGCCAGCAGTCAAGGGAGACCCGGGTCGGGCACTGAAGCTTTCTTT
once | . | TRBJ1-1 | TRBV30 | CAWSVLAEAFF | TGTGCCTGGAGTGTACTCGCTGAAGCTTTCTTT
. | . | TRBJ1-6 | TRBV5-5 | CASSLGSGYNSPLHF | TGTGCCAGCAGCTTGGGCAGCGGATATAATTCACCCCTCCACTTT
. | TRBD1 | TRBJ1-1 | TRBV3-1/TRBV3-2 | CASSQDQTGAAFF | TGTGCCAGCAGCCAAGACCAAACAGGGGCGGCTTTCTTT
medium-sized | TRBD2 | TRBJ2-2 | TRBV6-4 | CASSASGDTGELFF | TGTGCCAGCAGTGCTAGCGGGGACACCGGGGAGCTGTTTTTT
once | TRBD1 | TRBJ1-4 | TRBV19 | CASQDRGRLANEKLFF | TGTGCCAGCCAGGACAGGGGGCGTCTGGCTAATGAAAAACTGTTTTTT
. | TRBD2 | TRBJ2-5 | TRBV5-6 | CASSSGGVETQYF | TGTGCCAGCAGCTCCGGGGGGGTGGAGACCCAGTACTTC
once | . | TRBJ1-4 | TRBV19 | CASSNSPRKLEKLFF | TGTGCCAGTAGTAATAGCCCTCGTAAACTTGAAAAACTGTTTTTT
. | TRBD1 | TRBJ1-1 | TRBV15 | CATSRGDRNTEAFF | TGTGCCACCAGCAGGGGGGACAGGAACACTGAAGCTTTCTTT
few | TRBD1 | TRBJ1-2 | TRBV4-1 | CASSHVQGTSQKGYTF | TGCGCCAGCAGCCACGTACAGGGGACCTCCCAAAAGGGCTACACCTTC
. | TRBD1 | TRBJ1-6 | TRBV30 | CAWTVRGDSPLHF | TGTGCCTGGACGGTCAGGGGGGATTCACCCCTCCACTTT
. | . | TRBJ1-6 | TRBV7-2 | CASSFRSPGGSPLHF | TGTGCCAGCAGCTTCAGGTCTCCCGGAGGTTCACCCCTCCACTTT
once | . | TRBJ1-5 | TRBV6-5 | CASSSLRISNQPQHF | TGTGCCAGCAGTTCCCTGAGAATCAGCAATCAGCCCCAGCATTTT
. | TRBD1 | TRBJ1-4 | TRBV5-5 | CASSPQGALTTNEKLFF | TGTGCCAGCAGCCCACAGGGGGCACTTACAACTAATGAAAAACTGTTTTTT
. | . | TRBJ1-2 | TRBV12-3/TRBV12-4 | CASSSDINYGYTF | TGTGCCAGCAGCTCCGACATTAACTATGGCTACACCTTC
. | TRBD1 | TRBJ1-6 | TRBV6-5 | CASNGGDRGSPLHF | TGTGCCAGCAACGGCGGGGACAGGGGCTCACCCCTCCACTTT
few | . | TRBJ1-1 | TRBV12-3/TRBV12-4 | CASSLTVLEAFF | TGTGCCAGCAGCCTCACAGTGCTTGAAGCTTTCTTT
. | TRBD1 | TRBJ1-2 | TRBV2 | CASIRTGDFYGYTF | TGTGCCAGCATTCGGACAGGGGATTTCTATGGCTACACCTTC
. | . | TRBJ1-4 | TRBV18 | CASSRAENEKLFF | TGTGCCAGCTCACGGGCAGAGAATGAAAAACTGTTTTTT